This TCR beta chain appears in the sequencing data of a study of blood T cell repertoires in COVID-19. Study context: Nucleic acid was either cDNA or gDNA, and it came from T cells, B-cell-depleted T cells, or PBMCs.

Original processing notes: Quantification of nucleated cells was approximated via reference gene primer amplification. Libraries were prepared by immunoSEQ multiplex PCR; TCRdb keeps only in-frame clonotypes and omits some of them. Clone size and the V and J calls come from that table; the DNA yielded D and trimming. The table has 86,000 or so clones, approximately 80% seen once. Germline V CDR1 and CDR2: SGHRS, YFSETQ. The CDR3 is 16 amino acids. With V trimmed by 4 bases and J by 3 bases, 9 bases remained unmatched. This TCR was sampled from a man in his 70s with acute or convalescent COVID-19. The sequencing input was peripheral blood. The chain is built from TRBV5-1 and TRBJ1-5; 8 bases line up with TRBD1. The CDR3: CASSDLQGVVNQPQHF. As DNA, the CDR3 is TGCGCCAGCAGCGATCTACAGGGGGTGGTCAATCAGCCCCAGCATTTT.